These 21 T cell receptor beta chains were all obtained from the same sample, sequenced in a study of identical twins. TCRdb processed the 5' RACE reads anew with MiXCR; each CDR3 protein has one entry. The sample lists about 100,000 distinct CDR3 sequences; roughly 6% were seen once. Sequenced sample: memory T cells sorted from blood. All receptors derive from a woman aged 45-60 years in good health.

The CDR3 loop is CASSERMGYEQYF. For the CDR3, the DNA is TGTGCCAGCAGTGAAAGAATGGGCTACGAGCAGTACTTC. The rearrangement joins TRBV27 to TRBJ2-7; D is uncertain. CDR1 and CDR2 (germline): MNHEY, SMNVEV (reference sequence). The CDR3 loop spans 13 amino acids. The V gene lost 5 bases and the J gene lost 3 bases, with 11 bases spanning the gap.

This clonotype was recorded many times. V and J are TRBV6-1 and TRBJ2-1; D not certain. The germline V and J ends were trimmed by 0 bases and 5 bases, with 11 bases remaining between them. This CDR3 has 15 residues. Germline assignment: CDR1 MNHNS and CDR2 SASEGT. DNA for the CDR3: TGTGCCAGCAGTGAAGCGCGTACGAGGAACAATGAGCAGTTCTTC. Protein: CASSEARTRNNEQFF.

J is TRBJ2-5 and V is TRBV7-7; D might be TRBD1 or TRBD2, each matching 5 bases. The CDR3 consists of 16 residues. CDR1 is SSHAT and CDR2 is FNYEAQ in the germline V gene (reference sequence). The CDR3 loop reads CASPRPFGTTQETQYF. For the CDR3, the DNA is TGTGCTAGCCCCCGCCCTTTCGGGACCACACAAGAGACCCAGTACTTC. The full variable domain, its missing parts supplied by reference TRBV7-7 and TRBJ2-5, is GAGVSQSPRYKVTKRGQDVTLRCDPISSHATLYWYQQALGQGPEFLTYFNYEAQPDKSGLPSDRFSAERPEGSISTLTIQRTEQRDSAMYRCASPRPFGTTQETQYFGPGTRLLVL.

This clonotype has at least ten counts. The chain couples TRBV6-5 to TRBJ1-6, with D tentatively TRBD1 (6 bases). The V gene lost 5 bases and the J gene lost 11 bases, with 10 bases spanning the gap. CDR3 length: 12 residues. Germline V gene lookup returns CDR1 MNHEY and CDR2 SVGAGI. The CDR3 DNA sequence: TGTGCCAGCAGTCGTACAGGGACACCCCTCCACTTT. Its protein is CASSRTGTPLHF.

This clonotype was picked up a small number of times. V and J are TRBV25-1 and TRBJ1-4; D gene uncertain. The germline V and J ends were trimmed by 10 bases and 3 bases, with 15 bases remaining between them. Germline V gene sequence: CDR1 MGHDK, CDR2 SYGVNS. The length of the CDR3 is 14 residues. The CDR3 loop reads CATASGSANEKLFF. The CDR3 bases are TGTGCCACTGCATCGGGAAGTGCTAATGAAAAACTGTTTTTT.

This clonotype was recorded many times. The chain has TRBV7-9 and TRBJ1-3; 7 nucleotides align to TRBD1. The CDR3 is made up of 14 amino acids. Germline CDR1 is SEHNR and CDR2 is FQNEAQ (reference sequence). Trimming cost V 5 bases and J 7 bases; bases outside gene matches: 8. CDR3 nucleotides: TGTGCCAGCAGCACAAGCGAACAGGGGAACACCATATATTTT. Its protein is CASSTSEQGNTIYF.

This clonotype was seen a handful of times. The rearrangement uses TRBV5-8 and TRBJ2-7; 14 bases align to TRBD2. CDR3 length: 15 residues. V was clipped by 4 bases and J by 3 bases; unmatched bases: 3. Looked up from germline, CDR1 is SGHTS and CDR2 is YDEGEE. As DNA, the CDR3 is TGTGCCAGCAGCCGGGGACTAGCGGGAGTCTACGAGCAGTACTTC. It is translated as CASSRGLAGVYEQYF.

In this sample, this clonotype turned up many times. This chain connects TRBV2 to TRBJ1-1; possible D gene TRBD1, 6 bases. There are 13 residues in the CDR3. V was shortened by 7 bases and J by 11 bases, with 20 bases between the two germline ends. Germline CDR1 is SNHLY and CDR2 is FYNNEI. CDR3 sequence reads: CASIPPTRTEAFF. CDR3 coding DNA: TGTGCCAGCATCCCCCCCACTAGGACAGAGGCTTTCTTT.

This clonotype was detected ten times or more. The CDR3 loop is CASSSLLSSYEQYF. CDR3 nucleotides: TGCGCCAGCAGCTCACTCTTAAGTTCCTACGAGCAGTACTTC. The rearrangement links TRBV5-1 to TRBJ2-7, with D uncertain. The CDR3 loop spans 14 amino acids. V was pared by 3 bases and J by 1 base, with 11 bases between. Germline V CDR1 and CDR2: SGHRS, YFSETQ.

This clonotype came up many times. This rearrangement joins TRBV20-1 to TRBJ1-5; D ambiguous. The CDR3 contains 12 residues. Between the trimmed V and J ends, which lost 6 bases and 6 bases, there was a span of 12 bases. Germline V lookup: CDR1 DFQATT, CDR2 SNEGSKA (reference sequence). The chain's CDR3 is CSAFAAGQPQHF. Here the CDR3 DNA reads TGCAGTGCATTTGCCGCCGGTCAGCCCCAGCATTTT.

V and J are TRBV11-2 and TRBJ1-4; a possible D gene is TRBD1 (5 bases). Germline CDR1 SGHAT, CDR2 FQNNGV. Trimming took off 0 bases at V and 7 bases at J, with 18 bases between the two ends. There are 17 residues in the CDR3. Here the CDR3 DNA reads TGTGCCAGCAGCTTAGAAAGGGTCATCCGGGGGAGTGAAAAACTGTTTTTT. Translated: CASSLERVIRGSEKLFF.

This clonotype has at least ten counts. This chain connects TRBV6-4 to TRBJ2-2; 12 bases line up with TRBD2. Germline CDR1 is MRHNA and CDR2 is SNTAGT. The V and J ends lost 7 bases and 8 bases, in that order; junction bases with no gene match: 5. The CDR3 is 14 residues long. CDR3 amino acids: CASNDGLAGGELFF. In DNA form, the CDR3 reads TGTGCCAGCAACGACGGACTAGCGGGAGGGGAGCTGTTTTTT.

This clonotype showed up many times. The V gene is TRBV6-5, the J gene TRBJ1-2, with a weak D call TRBD1 (6 bases). Between the trimmed V and J ends, which lost 6 bases and 2 bases, there was a span of 16 bases. The CDR3 length is 15 residues. CDR1 is MNHEY and CDR2 is SVGAGI in the germline V gene. This chain's CDR3 is CASRSHRGANYGYTF. The CDR3 DNA follows: TGTGCCAGCAGGTCACATAGGGGGGCCAACTATGGCTACACCTTC.

This clonotype was observed many times. V and J are TRBV7-9 and TRBJ2-2; D possibly corresponds to TRBD2 (5 bases). The ends were cut back, 5 bases at V and 7 bases at J, with 14 bases in the middle. This CDR3 is 14 amino acids long. Germline values: CDR1 SEHNR, CDR2 FQNEAQ (reference sequence). CDR3 sequence: CASSQFGEFGELFF. For the CDR3, the DNA is TGTGCCAGCAGCCAATTCGGGGAGTTCGGGGAGCTGTTTTTT.

This clonotype came up many times. This rearrangement joins TRBV6-5 to TRBJ2-2; a possible D gene is TRBD1 (5 bases). The ends were cut back, 4 bases at V and 1 base at J, with 10 bases in the middle. Germline CDR1 is MNHEY and CDR2 is SVGAGI. The CDR3 consists of 15 residues. DNA of the CDR3: TGTGCCAGCAGTTTTGAGACAGTGAACACCGGGGAGCTGTTTTTT. Translating it yields CASSFETVNTGELFF.

At least ten counts were recorded for this clonotype. Given a much more abundant clone one base away, this may be a read error. This chain connects TRBV24-1 to TRBJ2-1, with D unclear. Germline V lookup: CDR1 KGHDR, CDR2 SFDVKD. This CDR3 contains 16 residues. V lost 3 bases to trimming and J lost 0 bases, with 11 bases between them. The CDR3 sequence is CATSDPSASSYNEQFF. The CDR3 coding sequence is TGTGCCACCAGTGATCCGAGCGCAAGCTCCTACAATGAGCAGTTCTTC.

This clonotype was detected many times. The rearrangement uses TRBV28 and TRBJ2-4; no clear D. CDR1 MDHEN and CDR2 SYDVKM come from the germline V gene. V was shortened by 4 bases and J by 6 bases, with 10 bases between the two germline ends. The CDR3 runs to 13 residues. The CDR3 nucleotides read TGTGCCAGCAGTTGGGGAATTGGAAACATTCAGTACTTC. Translated: CASSWGIGNIQYF.

This clonotype was seen ten or more times. The conserved final phenylalanine or tryptophan is absent from the CDR3, which likely points to a read error. The chain uses TRBV29-1 and TRBJ2-5, with TRBD1 as a possible D gene (6 bases). Looked up from germline, CDR1 is SQVTM and CDR2 is ANQGSEA. Trimming pared 4 bases from V and 3 bases from J, leaving 12 bases between. The CDR3 is 13 amino acids. CDR3 region: CSVGHGQKETQYL. In DNA form, the CDR3 reads TGCAGCGTTGGGCACGGACAGAAAGAGACCCAGTACCTC.

This clonotype was seen ten or more times. The chain joins TRBV27 to TRBJ2-7; 7 bases are shared with TRBD1. This CDR3 spans 17 amino acids. J lost 0 bases, V lost 4 bases, and 12 bases had no gene match. Germline V gives CDR1 MNHEY, CDR2 SMNVEV (reference sequence). CDR3 sequence reads: CASSSRQGPTSSYEQYV. For the CDR3, the DNA is TGTGCCAGCAGTTCCCGACAGGGACCAACCTCCTCCTACGAGCAGTACGTC.

The sample holds many counts of this clonotype. The rearrangement links TRBV2 to TRBJ1-1, with a tentative D call TRBD1 (6 bases). V shed 7 bases and J shed 3 bases, with 9 bases lying between them. This CDR3 contains 12 residues. Germline V gene lookup returns CDR1 SNHLY and CDR2 FYNNEI. The CDR3, as DNA: TGTGCCAGCATACAGGGCGACACTGAAGCTTTCTTT. This encodes CASIQGDTEAFF.

This clonotype has at least ten counts. This rearrangement joins TRBV29-1 to TRBJ1-5; 7 positions match TRBD1. This CDR3 contains 13 residues. Germline CDR1 and CDR2: SQVTM and ANQGSEA. V gave up 4 bases and J gave up 7 bases; unmatched junction bases: 7. CDR3: CSVATGKGQPQHF. In nucleotides, the CDR3 is TGCAGCGTTGCGACAGGGAAGGGACAGCCCCAGCATTTT.